Listed below are T cell receptor beta chains from one sample, sequenced in a study of control samples from healthy donors and cancer patients. TCRdb's copy holds only in-frame clones and misses some; the assay was immunoSEQ multiplex PCR. The top ten hold approximately 1.6% of the sample, which has some 220,000 clones, about 94% seen once. Sequenced: blood. These receptors originate from a man aged 50-60 years in good health. Each CDR3 is given with its conserved first and last residue. The D gene is left open where the match is weak. Size tells how often a clone was seen (once, few, many) or the class of an expanded clone, and some rows leave it out.

D: NA
size: NA
V: TRBV19
J: TRBJ1-1
DNA: TGTGCCAGTAGTATGGAGGGCAGCCCGAACACTGAAGCTTTCTTT
CDR3: CASSMEGSPNTEAFF

D: TRBD1
size: NA
V: TRBV12-5
J: TRBJ2-2
DNA: TGTGCTAGTGGTTCGGGACAGGGGGCCGCGAACACCGGGGAGCTGTTTTTT
CDR3: CASGSGQGAANTGELFF

D: NA
size: NA
V: TRBV9
J: TRBJ2-3
DNA: TGTGCCAGCAGCGTAGCTGGGACAGATACGCAGTATTTT
CDR3: CASSVAGTDTQYF

D: TRBD1
size: NA
V: TRBV7-3
J: TRBJ2-2
DNA: TGTGCCAGCAGCTTAACGAGGGACAGGGCGAGCACCGGGGAGCTGTTTTTT
CDR3: CASSLTRDRASTGELFF

D: TRBD1
size: NA
V: TRBV28
J: TRBJ1-2
DNA: TGTGCCAGCAGTTTTGCGGGACAGGGGCGCGTTTTTGGCTACACCTTC
CDR3: CASSFAGQGRVFGYTF

D: NA
size: NA
V: TRBV27
J: TRBJ1-6
DNA: TGTGCCAGCAGTACTCGACGGAATAATTCACCCCTCCACTTT
CDR3: CASSTRRNNSPLHF

D: NA
size: NA
V: TRBV15
J: TRBJ1-1
DNA: TGTGCCACCAGCATAGGGACGGACACTGAAGCTTTCTTT
CDR3: CATSIGTDTEAFF

D: TRBD1
size: NA
V: TRBV19
J: TRBJ2-1
DNA: TGTGCCAGTAGTCCGACAGGGATTTACTACAATGAGCAGTTCTTC
CDR3: CASSPTGIYYNEQFF

D: NA
size: NA
V: TRBV5-1
J: TRBJ1-6
DNA: TGCGCCAGCTCAAAGGAGGGAATCTCACCCCTCCACTTT
CDR3: CASSKEGISPLHF

D: NA
size: NA
V: TRBV25-1
J: TRBJ2-5
DNA: TGTGCCAGCAGTGAGGTTTACAGGCAAGAGACCCAGTACTTC
CDR3: CASSEVYRQETQYF

D: NA
size: NA
V: TRBV6-5
J: TRBJ1-1
DNA: TGTGCCAGCCAAAGGGAGAACACTGAAGCTTTCTTT
CDR3: CASQRENTEAFF

D: TRBD1
size: NA
V: TRBV25-1
J: TRBJ1-2
DNA: TGTGCCAGCAACGACAGGGACGCTTATGGCTACACCTTC
CDR3: CASNDRDAYGYTF

D: NA
size: NA
V: TRBV20-1
J: TRBJ1-1
DNA: TGCAGTGCTAGGGATCGCACTGAAGCTTTCTTT
CDR3: CSARDRTEAFF

D: NA
size: NA
V: TRBV4-1
J: TRBJ2-1
DNA: TGCGCCAGCAGCCAAGGCCCCGAGGTCTACAATGAGCAGTTCTTC
CDR3: CASSQGPEVYNEQFF

D: NA
size: NA
V: TRBV29-1
J: TRBJ1-1
DNA: TGCAGCGTTGAATACCCCACTGAAGCTTTCTTT
CDR3: CSVEYPTEAFF

D: TRBD1
size: once
V: TRBV6-4
J: TRBJ2-2
DNA: TGTGCCAGCAGTCAAGGGTGGACAGGGCGGACCGGGGAGCTGTTTTTT
CDR3: CASSQGWTGRTGELFF

D: NA
size: NA
V: TRBV7-9
J: TRBJ1-6
DNA: TGTGCCAGCAGTTTCCGGGACACATCTTCACCCCTCCACTTT
CDR3: CASSFRDTSSPLHF

D: TRBD1
size: NA
V: TRBV29-1
J: TRBJ1-5
DNA: TGCAGCGTTGGGGACAGCAGGGACCAGCCCCAGCATTTT
CDR3: CSVGDSRDQPQHF

D: NA
size: few
V: TRBV7-3
J: TRBJ1-3
DNA: TGTGCCAGCAGCCTACAGGGTACCTCTGGAAACACCATATATTTT
CDR3: CASSLQGTSGNTIYF

D: NA
size: NA
V: TRBV6-5
J: TRBJ2-5
DNA: TGTGCCAGCAAGAACAGGGTAGAGACCCAGTACTTC
CDR3: CASKNRVETQYF

D: TRBD1
size: NA
V: TRBV5-6
J: TRBJ2-2
DNA: TGTGCCAGCAGCTTGGTGCGGACAGGGGTTCCCGGGGAGCTGTTTTTT
CDR3: CASSLVRTGVPGELFF

D: TRBD1
size: NA
V: TRBV6-4
J: TRBJ1-1
DNA: TGTGCCAGCAGTGCGGGACAGGGGAACACTGAAGCTTTCTTT
CDR3: CASSAGQGNTEAFF

D: NA
size: NA
V: TRBV6-5
J: TRBJ1-5
DNA: TGTGCCTCACAGAGAGGGATTAATCAGCCCCAGCATTTT
CDR3: CASQRGINQPQHF

D: NA
size: NA
V: TRBV5-1
J: TRBJ2-7
DNA: TGCGCCAGCAGCTTGGTGGGACCAACCTACGAGCAGTACTTC
CDR3: CASSLVGPTYEQYF

D: TRBD1
size: NA
V: TRBV7-8
J: TRBJ2-1
DNA: TGTGCCAGCAGCTCGGACAGGGGCAATGAGCAGTTCTTC
CDR3: CASSSDRGNEQFF

D: NA
size: NA
V: TRBV12-3/TRBV12-4
J: TRBJ1-1
DNA: TGTGCCAGCAGTACCTCCCTGGGCGCTGAAGCTTTCTTT
CDR3: CASSTSLGAEAFF

D: TRBD1
size: NA
V: TRBV18
J: TRBJ1-5
DNA: TGTGCCAGCTCACCGGGGACAGGTAATCAGCCCCAGCATTTT
CDR3: CASSPGTGNQPQHF

D: NA
size: NA
V: TRBV3-1/TRBV3-2
J: TRBJ2-4
DNA: TGTGCCAGCAGCCAATCGCAGTGGGAAAACATTCAGTACTTC
CDR3: CASSQSQWENIQYF

D: TRBD1
size: NA
V: TRBV9
J: TRBJ1-1
DNA: TGTGCCAGCAGCGGCGGGACAGGGGATCTGTTGACTTTCTTT
CDR3: CASSGGTGDLLTFF

D: TRBD2
size: NA
V: TRBV3-1/TRBV3-2
J: TRBJ2-2
DNA: TGTGCCAGCAGTCAAACGGGGGGGCTGGCCGGGGAGCTGTTTTTT
CDR3: CASSQTGGLAGELFF

D: NA
size: NA
V: TRBV5-1
J: TRBJ1-1
DNA: TGCGCCAGCAGCTTGGAACAGGGCGTGAGGAGGAACACTGAAGCTTTCTTT
CDR3: CASSLEQGVRRNTEAFF

D: NA
size: NA
V: TRBV6-5
J: TRBJ2-1
DNA: TGTGCCAGCAGTCGTGACAATGAGCAGTTCTTC
CDR3: CASSRDNEQFF

D: TRBD2
size: NA
V: TRBV10-3
J: TRBJ2-2
DNA: TGTGCCATCAGGGATAGCGGGGGTGCCCGGGCCGGGGAGCTGTTTTTT
CDR3: CAIRDSGGARAGELFF